The rows below give T cell receptor beta chains drawn from one sample of a study of blood T cells in healthy people across ages. One entry per CDR3 protein, called by TCRdb with MiXCR from the 5' RACE reads. The repertoire has 1.5 million to 2 million distinct CDR3 sequences, 28% of them found once; the top ten carry roughly 8%. Sequenced material: blood. These receptors came from a woman in her thirties in good health. Each CDR3 is given without its conserved first and last residue. D genes are given only for firm matches.

j_gene: TRBJ2-7
d_gene: TRBD2
v_gene: TRBV13
CDR3aa: ASSLGTSGRLGEQY

j_gene: TRBJ2-3
d_gene: NA
v_gene: TRBV29-1
CDR3aa: SVNAQGSDTQY

j_gene: TRBJ2-5
d_gene: TRBD1
v_gene: TRBV5-1
CDR3aa: ASSSGTGGAEETQY

j_gene: TRBJ2-1
d_gene: NA
v_gene: TRBV12-3/TRBV12-4
CDR3aa: ASSLRASAYNEQF

j_gene: TRBJ1-2
d_gene: NA
v_gene: TRBV21-1
CDR3aa: ASSKGSGYYGYT

j_gene: TRBJ2-1
d_gene: TRBD2
v_gene: TRBV18
CDR3aa: ASSPSGTSGLYNEQF

j_gene: TRBJ2-1
d_gene: TRBD2
v_gene: TRBV29-1
CDR3aa: SVQGTSGGHNEQF

j_gene: TRBJ2-5
d_gene: TRBD2
v_gene: TRBV19
CDR3aa: ASSKNGRQETQY

j_gene: TRBJ1-2
d_gene: TRBD1
v_gene: TRBV5-1
CDR3aa: ASSPDRVLDGYT

j_gene: TRBJ1-1
d_gene: NA
v_gene: TRBV7-9
CDR3aa: ASSNPTRTEAF

j_gene: TRBJ2-2
d_gene: NA
v_gene: TRBV7-9
CDR3aa: ASSLWDQSRELF

j_gene: TRBJ1-5
d_gene: NA
v_gene: TRBV5-1
CDR3aa: ASSLGAGGGQPQH

j_gene: TRBJ1-4
d_gene: NA
v_gene: TRBV5-1
CDR3aa: ASSLSAVTTNEELF

j_gene: TRBJ2-5
d_gene: NA
v_gene: TRBV7-9
CDR3aa: ASSFATAETQY

j_gene: TRBJ2-5
d_gene: TRBD2
v_gene: TRBV11-2
CDR3aa: ASSPAAGGPQETQY

j_gene: TRBJ2-7
d_gene: TRBD1
v_gene: TRBV3-1
CDR3aa: ASSHDRGTVEQY

j_gene: TRBJ2-5
d_gene: TRBD2
v_gene: TRBV20-1
CDR3aa: SARSGGVEAQY

j_gene: TRBJ2-7
d_gene: NA
v_gene: TRBV10-3
CDR3aa: AVSEDSSYEQY

j_gene: TRBJ2-3
d_gene: TRBD2
v_gene: TRBV11-2
CDR3aa: ASSLVLAVTDTQY

j_gene: TRBJ2-3
d_gene: NA
v_gene: TRBV28
CDR3aa: ASSPPPTDTQY

j_gene: TRBJ2-5
d_gene: NA
v_gene: TRBV7-2
CDR3aa: ASSLRRVEVETQY

j_gene: TRBJ2-1
d_gene: NA
v_gene: TRBV28
CDR3aa: ASSGGGGSLNGQF

j_gene: TRBJ2-7
d_gene: TRBD2
v_gene: TRBV28
CDR3aa: ASRSGGLYEQY

j_gene: TRBJ2-2
d_gene: TRBD1
v_gene: TRBV10-3
CDR3aa: AIRAGTGETGELF

j_gene: TRBJ1-1
d_gene: NA
v_gene: TRBV20-1
CDR3aa: SASGNTEAF

j_gene: TRBJ1-1
d_gene: NA
v_gene: TRBV29-1
CDR3aa: SVDHGQTMNTEAF

j_gene: TRBJ2-5
d_gene: NA
v_gene: TRBV7-2
CDR3aa: ASSSGRSWETQY

j_gene: TRBJ2-7
d_gene: NA
v_gene: TRBV5-5
CDR3aa: ASSFLTGSPYEQY

j_gene: TRBJ1-5
d_gene: NA
v_gene: TRBV7-2
CDR3aa: ASSPLWGMENQPQH

j_gene: TRBJ2-5
d_gene: NA
v_gene: TRBV5-1
CDR3aa: ASTESGGPETQY

j_gene: TRBJ2-1
d_gene: NA
v_gene: TRBV7-6
CDR3aa: ASSPAPIGVVGNEQF

j_gene: TRBJ1-5
d_gene: TRBD1
v_gene: TRBV12-3/TRBV12-4
CDR3aa: ASRSAGGQQPQH

j_gene: TRBJ2-3
d_gene: TRBD2
v_gene: TRBV7-9
CDR3aa: ASSYAGGDTQY

j_gene: TRBJ2-1
d_gene: NA
v_gene: TRBV12-3/TRBV12-4
CDR3aa: ASSADANEQF

j_gene: TRBJ2-7
d_gene: TRBD2
v_gene: TRBV7-9
CDR3aa: ASSSERGVSYEQY

j_gene: TRBJ2-7
d_gene: NA
v_gene: TRBV10-3
CDR3aa: AISVGAASSYEQY

j_gene: TRBJ2-1
d_gene: TRBD2
v_gene: TRBV11-2
CDR3aa: ASRFTGGYNEQF

j_gene: TRBJ1-5
d_gene: NA
v_gene: TRBV20-1
CDR3aa: SASRGVSNQPQH

j_gene: TRBJ2-1
d_gene: NA
v_gene: TRBV5-1
CDR3aa: ASGGSYSYNEQF

j_gene: TRBJ2-1
d_gene: TRBD2
v_gene: TRBV6-5
CDR3aa: ASSRGLAAKYNEQF

j_gene: TRBJ2-5
d_gene: NA
v_gene: TRBV7-7
CDR3aa: ASSLGGTVGPETQY

j_gene: TRBJ1-4
d_gene: TRBD1
v_gene: TRBV12-3/TRBV12-4
CDR3aa: ASSSTGEEKLF

j_gene: TRBJ1-1
d_gene: NA
v_gene: TRBV20-1
CDR3aa: SASSRGDITEAF

j_gene: TRBJ2-5
d_gene: TRBD2
v_gene: TRBV25-1
CDR3aa: ASSPWGSGDPATQY

j_gene: TRBJ1-2
d_gene: TRBD1
v_gene: TRBV28
CDR3aa: ASQWTGIFGYT